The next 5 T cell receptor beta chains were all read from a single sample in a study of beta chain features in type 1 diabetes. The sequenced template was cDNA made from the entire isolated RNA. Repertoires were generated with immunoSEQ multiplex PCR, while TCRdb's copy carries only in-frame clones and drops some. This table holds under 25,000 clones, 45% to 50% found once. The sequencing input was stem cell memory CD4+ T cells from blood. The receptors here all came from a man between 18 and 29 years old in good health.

The CDR3 nucleotides read TGTGCCAGTAGTATCGGACTAGAAGTTTCCTACGAGCAGTACTTC. Translating gives CASSIGLEVSYEQYF. V is TRBV19 and J is TRBJ2-5; 7 bases agree with TRBD2. The end of the DNA aligns better with TRBJ2-7, so the J call may be wrong. The CDR3 loop spans 15 amino acids. In germline, CDR1 is LNHDA, CDR2 SQIVND (reference sequence).

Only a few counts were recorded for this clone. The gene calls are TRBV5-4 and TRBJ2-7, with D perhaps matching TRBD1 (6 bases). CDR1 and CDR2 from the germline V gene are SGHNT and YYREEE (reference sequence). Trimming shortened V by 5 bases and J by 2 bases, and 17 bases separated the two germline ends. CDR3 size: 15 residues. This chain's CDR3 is CASRGAGDKAYEQYF. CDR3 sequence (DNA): TGTGCCAGCAGGGGGGCAGGGGATAAGGCCTACGAGCAGTACTTC.

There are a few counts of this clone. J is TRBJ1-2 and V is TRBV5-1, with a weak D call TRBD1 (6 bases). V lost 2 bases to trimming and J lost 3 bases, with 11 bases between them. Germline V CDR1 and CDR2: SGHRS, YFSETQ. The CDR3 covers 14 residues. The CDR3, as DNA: TGCGCCAGCAGCTTTGGGACAATGGACTATGGCTACACCTTC. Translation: CASSFGTMDYGYTF.

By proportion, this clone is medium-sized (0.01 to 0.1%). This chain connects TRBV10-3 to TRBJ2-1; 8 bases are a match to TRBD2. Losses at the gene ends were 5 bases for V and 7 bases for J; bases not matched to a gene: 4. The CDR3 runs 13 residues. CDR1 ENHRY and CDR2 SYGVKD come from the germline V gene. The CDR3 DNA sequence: TGTGCCATCAGTAGACTAGCGAGGAATGAGCAGTTCTTC. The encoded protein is CAISRLARNEQFF.

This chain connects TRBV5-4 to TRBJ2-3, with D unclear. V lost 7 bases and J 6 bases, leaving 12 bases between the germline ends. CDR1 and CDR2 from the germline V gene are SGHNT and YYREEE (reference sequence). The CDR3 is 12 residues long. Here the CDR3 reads CASYDSRDTQYF. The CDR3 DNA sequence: TGTGCCAGCTATGACTCCCGGGATACGCAGTATTTT. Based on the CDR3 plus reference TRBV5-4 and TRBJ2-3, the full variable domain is ETGVTQSPTHLIKTRGQQVTLRCSSQSGHNTVSWYQQALGQGPQFIFQYYREEENGRGNFPPRFSGLQFPNYSSELNVNALELDDSALYLCASYDSRDTQYFGPGTRLTVL.